The rows below give T cell receptor beta chains drawn from one sample of a study of CD8 T cells in Susac syndrome. TCRdb redid the calling of the immunoSEQ multiplex PCR reads with MiXCR, one entry per CDR3 protein. The table records about 190,000 distinct CDR3 sequences, about 91% of them present only once. The source material was CD4+ T cells from PBMCs. These receptors were taken from a human donor with Susac syndrome. CDR3s include the opening cysteine and the closing phenylalanine or tryptophan. Fields, in order: CDR3 protein, CDR3 DNA, J gene, clone size, V gene, CDR3 length, D gene. The D gene is left open where the match is weak. Some rows mark clone size as missing; the rest say once, few, many or name a class of expanded clone.

cdr3_aa: CASRDQGQGNYGYTF
cdr3_nt: TGTGCCAGCAGAGATCAGGGACAGGGCAACTATGGCTACACCTTC
j_call: TRBJ1-2
clone_size: .
v_call: TRBV6-4
cdr3_length: 15
d_call: TRBD1

cdr3_aa: CASSLGTSGGGTGELFF
cdr3_nt: TGTGCCAGCAGCCTCGGGACTAGCGGGGGTGGCACCGGGGAGCTGTTTTTT
j_call: TRBJ2-2
clone_size: .
v_call: TRBV11-2
cdr3_length: 17
d_call: TRBD2

cdr3_aa: CASSDDNEKLFF
cdr3_nt: TGTGCCAGCAGTGACGATAATGAAAAACTGTTTTTT
j_call: TRBJ1-4
clone_size: .
v_call: TRBV2
cdr3_length: 12
d_call: .

cdr3_aa: CASSLSGYGYTF
cdr3_nt: TGTGCCAGCAGTTTATCTGGCTATGGCTACACCTTC
j_call: TRBJ1-2
clone_size: few
v_call: TRBV27
cdr3_length: 12
d_call: .

cdr3_aa: CASSGETEQFF
cdr3_nt: TGTGCCAGTAGTGGAGAAACCGAGCAGTTCTTC
j_call: TRBJ2-1
clone_size: .
v_call: TRBV19
cdr3_length: 11
d_call: .

cdr3_aa: CASHAGVNSPLHF
cdr3_nt: TGTGCCTCCCATGCCGGGGTGAATTCACCCCTCCATTTT
j_call: TRBJ1-6
clone_size: .
v_call: TRBV30
cdr3_length: 13
d_call: .

cdr3_aa: CASSPDEGTEAFF
cdr3_nt: TGCGCCAGCAGCCCAGATGAGGGGACTGAAGCTTTCTTT
j_call: TRBJ1-1
clone_size: .
v_call: TRBV5-1
cdr3_length: 13
d_call: .

cdr3_aa: CASSEQTDTEAFF
cdr3_nt: TGTGCCAGCAGCGAACAGACAGACACTGAAGCTTTCTTT
j_call: TRBJ1-1
clone_size: .
v_call: TRBV14
cdr3_length: 13
d_call: .

cdr3_aa: CAIRQGVDTDTQYF
cdr3_nt: TGTGCCATCAGACAGGGGGTGGACACAGATACGCAGTATTTT
j_call: TRBJ2-3
clone_size: .
v_call: TRBV10-3
cdr3_length: 14
d_call: TRBD1

cdr3_aa: CASSVATGTSGSSYEQYF
cdr3_nt: TGTGCCAGCAGCGTAGCTACCGGGACTAGCGGGAGCTCCTACGAGCAGTACTTC
j_call: TRBJ2-7
clone_size: .
v_call: TRBV9
cdr3_length: 18
d_call: TRBD2

cdr3_aa: CASSLTGNTYEQYF
cdr3_nt: TGTGCCAGCAGTCTTACCGGGAACACCTACGAGCAGTACTTC
j_call: TRBJ2-7
clone_size: .
v_call: TRBV6-2/TRBV6-3
cdr3_length: 14
d_call: .

cdr3_aa: CASSPGDGAGSGKSYEQYF
cdr3_nt: TGTGCCAGCTCACCAGGGGATGGCGCGGGGTCAGGGAAATCCTACGAGCAGTACTTC
j_call: TRBJ2-7
clone_size: .
v_call: TRBV18
cdr3_length: 19
d_call: .

cdr3_aa: CASSVSGGRTDTQYF
cdr3_nt: TGTGCCAGCAGCGTAAGCGGGGGCCGCACAGATACGCAGTATTTT
j_call: TRBJ2-3
clone_size: .
v_call: TRBV5-8
cdr3_length: 15
d_call: TRBD2

cdr3_aa: CASSLDAAGGDTQYF
cdr3_nt: TGTGCCAGCAGCTTAGACGCAGCGGGGGGAGATACGCAGTATTTT
j_call: TRBJ2-3
clone_size: .
v_call: TRBV7-9
cdr3_length: 15
d_call: TRBD2

cdr3_aa: CSVQEFGNIQYF
cdr3_nt: TGCAGCGTTCAGGAGTTCGGAAACATTCAGTACTTC
j_call: TRBJ2-4
clone_size: .
v_call: TRBV29-1
cdr3_length: 12
d_call: .

cdr3_aa: CASSGRNPTTGELFF
cdr3_nt: TGTGCCAGCAGTGGCCGAAACCCTACCACCGGGGAGCTGTTTTTT
j_call: TRBJ2-2
clone_size: .
v_call: TRBV28
cdr3_length: 15
d_call: .

cdr3_aa: CASSHPGQISGNTIYF
cdr3_nt: TGTGCCAGCTCACATCCGGGACAGATCTCTGGAAACACCATATATTTT
j_call: TRBJ1-3
clone_size: .
v_call: TRBV18
cdr3_length: 16
d_call: TRBD1

cdr3_aa: CASSISADTQYF
cdr3_nt: TGCGCCAGCTCCATTAGCGCAGATACGCAGTATTTT
j_call: TRBJ2-3
clone_size: .
v_call: TRBV10-2
cdr3_length: 12
d_call: .

cdr3_aa: CASSRVVGDRSYEQYF
cdr3_nt: TGCGCCAGCAGCCGGGTAGTAGGGGACAGATCCTACGAGCAGTACTTC
j_call: TRBJ2-7
clone_size: .
v_call: TRBV5-1
cdr3_length: 16
d_call: TRBD1

cdr3_aa: CASSLVGGWAYNEQFF
cdr3_nt: TGCGCCAGCAGCTTGGTGGGGGGGTGGGCCTACAATGAGCAGTTCTTC
j_call: TRBJ2-1
clone_size: .
v_call: TRBV5-1
cdr3_length: 16
d_call: TRBD2

cdr3_aa: CASSLWGSYGYTF
cdr3_nt: TGTGCCAGCAGTTTATGGGGGTCCTATGGCTACACCTTC
j_call: TRBJ1-2
clone_size: .
v_call: TRBV27
cdr3_length: 13
d_call: .

cdr3_aa: CASSYDGTGRNEQYF
cdr3_nt: TGTGCCAGCAGTTACGATGGGACAGGGAGGAACGAGCAGTACTTC
j_call: TRBJ2-7
clone_size: .
v_call: TRBV6-5
cdr3_length: 15
d_call: TRBD1

cdr3_aa: CASSFTSNGETQYF
cdr3_nt: TGTGCCAGCAGCTTCACTAGCAACGGAGAGACCCAGTACTTC
j_call: TRBJ2-5
clone_size: .
v_call: TRBV7-9
cdr3_length: 14
d_call: .

cdr3_aa: CASSLSQTNTIYF
cdr3_nt: TGTGCCAGCAGTTTATCCCAGACAAACACCATATATTTT
j_call: TRBJ1-3
clone_size: .
v_call: TRBV28
cdr3_length: 13
d_call: .

cdr3_aa: CASSFRGMLAGDTDTQYF
cdr3_nt: TGCGCCAGCAGCTTCCGCGGGATGTTGGCGGGAGACACAGATACGCAGTATTTT
j_call: TRBJ2-3
clone_size: .
v_call: TRBV5-1
cdr3_length: 18
d_call: TRBD2

cdr3_aa: CASSNYYEQYF
cdr3_nt: TGTGCCAGCAGCAACTACTACGAGCAGTACTTC
j_call: TRBJ2-7
clone_size: .
v_call: TRBV7-2
cdr3_length: 11
d_call: .

cdr3_aa: CASSEWTSGDWGQFF
cdr3_nt: TGTGCCAGCAGTGAATGGACTAGCGGGGATTGGGGGCAGTTCTTC
j_call: TRBJ2-1
clone_size: .
v_call: TRBV6-1
cdr3_length: 15
d_call: TRBD2

cdr3_aa: CASSSGQTYEQYF
cdr3_nt: TGTGCTAGCAGCTCGGGACAGACCTACGAGCAGTACTTC
j_call: TRBJ2-7
clone_size: .
v_call: TRBV7-7
cdr3_length: 13
d_call: TRBD1

cdr3_aa: CASSRGQGRFAELFF
cdr3_nt: TGTGCCAGCAGCCGCGGACAGGGTCGGTTCGCCGAGCTGTTTTTT
j_call: TRBJ2-2
clone_size: .
v_call: TRBV6-6
cdr3_length: 15
d_call: TRBD1

cdr3_aa: CASSSTSGVPIWLAKNTQYF
cdr3_nt: TGTGCCAGCAGTTCGACGTCAGGGGTCCCGATATGGTTAGCCAAAAACACTCAGTACTTC
j_call: TRBJ2-4
clone_size: .
v_call: TRBV28
cdr3_length: 20
d_call: .

cdr3_aa: CASSYILKGSGANVLTF
cdr3_nt: TGCGCCAGCAGCTACATCTTGAAAGGATCTGGGGCCAACGTCCTGACTTTC
j_call: TRBJ2-6
clone_size: .
v_call: TRBV4-1
cdr3_length: 17
d_call: .

cdr3_aa: CASSLDRTETQYF
cdr3_nt: TGTGCCAGCAGTCTAGACAGGACGGAGACCCAGTACTTC
j_call: TRBJ2-5
clone_size: few
v_call: TRBV12-3/TRBV12-4
cdr3_length: 13
d_call: .

cdr3_aa: CSARDVDSFSGNTIYF
cdr3_nt: TGCAGTGCTAGAGATGTGGACTCGTTCTCTGGAAACACCATATATTTT
j_call: TRBJ1-3
clone_size: .
v_call: TRBV20-1
cdr3_length: 16
d_call: .

cdr3_aa: CASSTRPGVGETQYF
cdr3_nt: TGTGCCAGTAGTACCCGACCAGGCGTTGGGGAGACCCAGTACTTC
j_call: TRBJ2-5
clone_size: once
v_call: TRBV19
cdr3_length: 15
d_call: .

cdr3_aa: CTGEVIAFF
cdr3_nt: TGCACAGGAGAGGTAATCGCTTTCTTT
j_call: TRBJ1-1
clone_size: .
v_call: TRBV5-1
cdr3_length: 9
d_call: .

cdr3_aa: CASSPSATNEKLFF
cdr3_nt: TGTGCCAGCAGTCCTTCCGCAACTAATGAAAAACTGTTTTTT
j_call: TRBJ1-4
clone_size: .
v_call: TRBV7-9
cdr3_length: 14
d_call: .

cdr3_aa: CAWSVFLETQYF
cdr3_nt: TGTGCCTGGAGTGTATTTTTGGAGACCCAGTACTTC
j_call: TRBJ2-5
clone_size: once
v_call: TRBV30
cdr3_length: 12
d_call: .

cdr3_aa: CASSEARTGMGTDTQYF
cdr3_nt: TGTGCCAGCAGTGAAGCCCGAACAGGGATGGGTACAGATACGCAGTATTTT
j_call: TRBJ2-3
clone_size: .
v_call: TRBV6-1
cdr3_length: 17
d_call: .

cdr3_aa: CASSPTGRGYGYTF
cdr3_nt: TGCGCCAGCAGCCCGACGGGGCGTGGGTATGGCTACACCTTC
j_call: TRBJ1-2
clone_size: .
v_call: TRBV5-1
cdr3_length: 14
d_call: .

cdr3_aa: CSASPTGGSYEQYF
cdr3_nt: TGCAGTGCTAGTCCAACAGGGGGCTCCTACGAGCAGTACTTC
j_call: TRBJ2-7
clone_size: .
v_call: TRBV20-1
cdr3_length: 14
d_call: TRBD1

cdr3_aa: CASSLPSSGRDNEQFF
cdr3_nt: TGTGCCAGCAGCTTACCGTCTAGCGGGAGGGACAATGAGCAGTTCTTC
j_call: TRBJ2-1
clone_size: .
v_call: TRBV7-9
cdr3_length: 16
d_call: TRBD2

cdr3_aa: CASTLTTGKQYGYTF
cdr3_nt: TGTGCCAGCACACTAACGACAGGGAAACAATATGGCTACACCTTC
j_call: TRBJ1-2
clone_size: .
v_call: TRBV6-6
cdr3_length: 15
d_call: TRBD1

cdr3_aa: CASSVDARDSYNEQFF
cdr3_nt: TGTGCCAGCAGCGTAGATGCAAGGGACTCCTACAATGAGCAGTTCTTC
j_call: TRBJ2-1
clone_size: .
v_call: TRBV9
cdr3_length: 16
d_call: .

cdr3_aa: CAISAPGAGVGYNEQFF
cdr3_nt: TGTGCCATCAGTGCCCCGGGTGCGGGAGTAGGATACAATGAGCAGTTCTTC
j_call: TRBJ2-1
clone_size: .
v_call: TRBV10-3
cdr3_length: 17
d_call: TRBD2

cdr3_aa: CASSGPGDEQFF
cdr3_nt: TGTGCCAGCAGTGGTCCGGGAGACGAGCAGTTCTTC
j_call: TRBJ2-1
clone_size: .
v_call: TRBV25-1
cdr3_length: 12
d_call: .

cdr3_aa: CAKLFRGEGETQYF
cdr3_nt: TGTGCCAAACTTTTCAGGGGAGAGGGAGAGACCCAGTACTTC
j_call: TRBJ2-5
clone_size: .
v_call: TRBV19
cdr3_length: 14
d_call: .

cdr3_aa: CASSWGGGTNQETQYF
cdr3_nt: TGTGCCAGCAGCTGGGGAGGGGGGACCAACCAAGAGACCCAGTACTTC
j_call: TRBJ2-5
clone_size: .
v_call: TRBV5-4
cdr3_length: 16
d_call: .

cdr3_aa: CASTPGLAGTHSYEQYF
cdr3_nt: TGTGCCAGCACCCCGGGACTAGCGGGGACCCACTCCTACGAGCAGTACTTC
j_call: TRBJ2-7
clone_size: few
v_call: TRBV3-1
cdr3_length: 17
d_call: TRBD2

cdr3_aa: CASSLPSYGYTF
cdr3_nt: TGTGCCAGCAGTTTACCAAGCTATGGCTACACCTTC
j_call: TRBJ1-2
clone_size: .
v_call: TRBV12-3/TRBV12-4
cdr3_length: 12
d_call: .

cdr3_aa: CASSLNSAKNIQYF
cdr3_nt: TGTGCCAGCAGCTTGAACTCAGCCAAAAACATTCAGTACTTC
j_call: TRBJ2-4
clone_size: once
v_call: TRBV5-6
cdr3_length: 14
d_call: .

cdr3_aa: CASSSRGQSYNEQFF
cdr3_nt: TGTGCCAGCAGTTCGAGGGGACAGTCCTACAATGAGCAGTTCTTC
j_call: TRBJ2-1
clone_size: .
v_call: TRBV6-6
cdr3_length: 15
d_call: TRBD1

cdr3_aa: CASSDRTAYNSPLHF
cdr3_nt: TGTGCCAGCAGTGACCGGACAGCCTATAATTCACCCCTCCACTTT
j_call: TRBJ1-6
clone_size: .
v_call: TRBV6-5
cdr3_length: 15
d_call: .

cdr3_aa: CASRFRLEQYF
cdr3_nt: TGTGCCAGCCGGTTTAGGCTCGAGCAGTACTTC
j_call: TRBJ2-7
clone_size: .
v_call: TRBV28
cdr3_length: 11
d_call: .

cdr3_aa: CASSLVRDRGQEEQYF
cdr3_nt: TGTGCCAGCAGCTTAGTACGGGACAGGGGGCAGGAAGAGCAGTACTTC
j_call: TRBJ2-7
clone_size: .
v_call: TRBV7-9
cdr3_length: 16
d_call: TRBD1

cdr3_aa: CASSVGDSSYNEQFF
cdr3_nt: TGTGCCAGCAGCGTCGGCGATAGCTCCTACAATGAGCAGTTCTTC
j_call: TRBJ2-1
clone_size: .
v_call: TRBV9
cdr3_length: 15
d_call: .